This is a list of T cell receptor beta chains from one sample in a study of T cells after yellow fever vaccination. Each CDR3 protein gets one entry after TCRdb re-called the 5' RACE reads with MiXCR. The data contain about 580,000 distinct CDR3 sequences, about a sixth of them singletons. The sequenced sample was PBMCs, obtained about 5 days after the first yellow fever vaccination. These receptors originate from a man between 18 and 29 years old who received the YFV17D yellow fever vaccine. Both conserved end residues are part of each CDR3. D genes are given only for firm matches. Where a row states a size, it is once, few, many or the class of an expanded clone; other rows omit it.

j_call: TRBJ2-7; d_call: NA; v_call: TRBV6-5; clone_size: NA; cdr3_nt: TGTGCCAGCAGTTACCTGGGGGGTGGAACCTACGAGCAGTACTTC; cdr3_aa: CASSYLGGGTYEQYF
j_call: TRBJ2-4; d_call: NA; v_call: TRBV27; clone_size: NA; cdr3_nt: TGTGCCAGCAGTTCAGAGGAAAACATTCAGTACTTC; cdr3_aa: CASSSEENIQYF
j_call: TRBJ2-5; d_call: NA; v_call: TRBV6-5; clone_size: NA; cdr3_nt: TGTGCCAGCAGTTACTCGGTCTATTCGAGAGGGACCCAGTACTTC; cdr3_aa: CASSYSVYSRGTQYF
j_call: TRBJ2-1; d_call: TRBD2; v_call: TRBV5-1; clone_size: many; cdr3_nt: TGCGCCAGCCGCGTCGGGACTAGCGGCAATGAGCAGTTCTTC; cdr3_aa: CASRVGTSGNEQFF
j_call: TRBJ2-2; d_call: NA; v_call: TRBV6-2/TRBV6-3; clone_size: few; cdr3_nt: TGTGCCAGCAACGTAAAAACATTCGCGAACACCGGGGAGCTGTTTTTT; cdr3_aa: CASNVKTFANTGELFF
j_call: TRBJ2-1; d_call: TRBD2; v_call: TRBV4-1; clone_size: NA; cdr3_nt: TGCGCCAGCAGCCTACGCGGGGGGCGGCGGAATGAGCAGTTCTTC; cdr3_aa: CASSLRGGRRNEQFF
j_call: TRBJ1-3; d_call: NA; v_call: TRBV6-5; clone_size: few; cdr3_nt: TGTGCCAGCAGATACTCGGGGCTAACCTCTGGAAACACCATATATTTT; cdr3_aa: CASRYSGLTSGNTIYF
j_call: TRBJ1-4; d_call: TRBD1; v_call: TRBV19; clone_size: NA; cdr3_nt: TGTGCCAGTAGTCTCCGGACAGGGAATTCCGAAAAACTGTTTTTT; cdr3_aa: CASSLRTGNSEKLFF
j_call: TRBJ1-5; d_call: TRBD1; v_call: TRBV6-1; clone_size: few; cdr3_nt: TGTGCCAGCAGTCCAGGGGGCCTCGGCGGCAATCAGCCCCAGCATTTT; cdr3_aa: CASSPGGLGGNQPQHF
j_call: TRBJ2-3; d_call: TRBD1; v_call: TRBV5-1; clone_size: NA; cdr3_nt: TGCGCCAGCAGCCCAGGGACAGGGGATGATACGCAGTATTTT; cdr3_aa: CASSPGTGDDTQYF
j_call: TRBJ1-5; d_call: NA; v_call: TRBV19; clone_size: NA; cdr3_nt: TGTGCCAGTAGTACTCAGGATAATCAGCCCCAGCATTTT; cdr3_aa: CASSTQDNQPQHF
j_call: TRBJ2-4; d_call: NA; v_call: TRBV4-1; clone_size: many; cdr3_nt: TGCGCCAGCAGCCAAGAGTTTTCAACGCAAAACATTCAGTACTTC; cdr3_aa: CASSQEFSTQNIQYF
j_call: TRBJ2-1; d_call: NA; v_call: TRBV7-9; clone_size: NA; cdr3_nt: TGTGCCAGCAGCCACAGGGAAAGCTACAATGAGCAGTTCTTC; cdr3_aa: CASSHRESYNEQFF
j_call: TRBJ1-3; d_call: NA; v_call: TRBV10-3; clone_size: many; cdr3_nt: TGTGCCATCAGTGATTTGGTTTCATCTGGAAACACCATATATTTT; cdr3_aa: CAISDLVSSGNTIYF
j_call: TRBJ2-1; d_call: NA; v_call: TRBV19; clone_size: NA; cdr3_nt: TGTGCCAGTAGTGTCCAACCGGGCCTCTACAATGAGCAGTTCTTC; cdr3_aa: CASSVQPGLYNEQFF
j_call: TRBJ2-2; d_call: TRBD1; v_call: TRBV4-2; clone_size: NA; cdr3_nt: TGTGCCAGCAGCCCTCGAGGACAGGGGAGCACCGGGGAGCTGTTTTTT; cdr3_aa: CASSPRGQGSTGELFF
j_call: TRBJ1-1; d_call: NA; v_call: TRBV14; clone_size: NA; cdr3_nt: TGTGCCAGCAGCCAAATACAGGGAGGTGAAGCTTTCTTT; cdr3_aa: CASSQIQGGEAFF
j_call: TRBJ1-2; d_call: TRBD1; v_call: TRBV9; clone_size: few; cdr3_nt: TGTGCCAGCAGCGCAACGAACAGGGGGCTGGGCTACACCTTC; cdr3_aa: CASSATNRGLGYTF
j_call: TRBJ1-6; d_call: NA; v_call: TRBV20-1; clone_size: few; cdr3_nt: TGCAGTGCTTCGGACGGACGTAATTCACCCCTCCACTTT; cdr3_aa: CSASDGRNSPLHF
j_call: TRBJ2-1; d_call: TRBD2; v_call: TRBV4-1; clone_size: few; cdr3_nt: TGCGCCAGCAGCCAAGGTGCGCTAGCGGGGGGGCCGGGGGACAATGAGCAGTTCTTC; cdr3_aa: CASSQGALAGGPGDNEQFF
j_call: TRBJ2-1; d_call: TRBD1; v_call: TRBV5-5; clone_size: few; cdr3_nt: TGTGCCAGCAGCTTGAACAGGGGTATCGAGCAGTTCTTC; cdr3_aa: CASSLNRGIEQFF
j_call: TRBJ2-2; d_call: NA; v_call: TRBV4-1; clone_size: NA; cdr3_nt: TGCGCCAGCAGCCAAGATATGGGCACCGGGGAGCTGTTTTTT; cdr3_aa: CASSQDMGTGELFF
j_call: TRBJ2-7; d_call: NA; v_call: TRBV11-2; clone_size: NA; cdr3_nt: TGTGCCAGCAGTCCAGCCAGCCCTACTTACGAGCAGTACTTC; cdr3_aa: CASSPASPTYEQYF
j_call: TRBJ2-5; d_call: TRBD1; v_call: TRBV5-1; clone_size: NA; cdr3_nt: TGCGCCAGCAGTCAAACAGGGGGCATAGAGGAGACCCAGTACTTC; cdr3_aa: CASSQTGGIEETQYF
j_call: TRBJ2-3; d_call: NA; v_call: TRBV6-2/TRBV6-3; clone_size: few; cdr3_nt: TGTGCCAGCAGGCAACAACAGGGAAGAACAGATACGCAGTATTTT; cdr3_aa: CASRQQQGRTDTQYF
j_call: TRBJ1-6; d_call: NA; v_call: TRBV5-1; clone_size: NA; cdr3_nt: TGCGCCAGCAGCTTGGAGCAGGTCCAGAATTCACCCCTCCACTTT; cdr3_aa: CASSLEQVQNSPLHF
j_call: TRBJ2-5; d_call: NA; v_call: TRBV5-4; clone_size: NA; cdr3_nt: TGTGCCAGCAGCTTGGAAGGGGTCAGCCAAGAGACCCAGTACTTC; cdr3_aa: CASSLEGVSQETQYF
j_call: TRBJ1-2; d_call: TRBD1; v_call: TRBV9; clone_size: NA; cdr3_nt: TGTGCCAGCAGCGAGATCCTGCCCGACAGGGACTATGGCTACACCTTC; cdr3_aa: CASSEILPDRDYGYTF
j_call: TRBJ2-1; d_call: NA; v_call: TRBV10-3; clone_size: many; cdr3_nt: TGTGCCATCAGTCGACAGGAATTCCAAGAGCAGTTCTTC; cdr3_aa: CAISRQEFQEQFF
j_call: TRBJ1-1; d_call: NA; v_call: TRBV12-3/TRBV12-4; clone_size: few; cdr3_nt: TGTGCCAGCAGTTTGTTATTAGCTGAAGCTTTCTTT; cdr3_aa: CASSLLLAEAFF
j_call: TRBJ1-5; d_call: NA; v_call: TRBV4-1; clone_size: few; cdr3_nt: TGCGCCAGCAGCCAAACAGGGATATTTAGTCAGCCCCAGCATTTT; cdr3_aa: CASSQTGIFSQPQHF
j_call: TRBJ1-3; d_call: TRBD1; v_call: TRBV12-3/TRBV12-4; clone_size: NA; cdr3_nt: TGTGCCAGCAGTTCGGGACAGGGGATCACCATATATTTT; cdr3_aa: CASSSGQGITIYF
j_call: TRBJ2-2; d_call: NA; v_call: TRBV5-1; clone_size: NA; cdr3_nt: TGCGCCAGCAGGTTCGGCAGGGCGAACACCGGGGAGCTGTTTTTT; cdr3_aa: CASRFGRANTGELFF
j_call: TRBJ1-1; d_call: NA; v_call: TRBV2; clone_size: NA; cdr3_nt: TGTGCCAGCAAGCCGGATAACACTGAAGCTTTCTTT; cdr3_aa: CASKPDNTEAFF
j_call: TRBJ2-1; d_call: NA; v_call: TRBV24-1; clone_size: few; cdr3_nt: TGTGCCACCAGTGACCCGGGGGATGGTGAGCAGTTCTTC; cdr3_aa: CATSDPGDGEQFF
j_call: TRBJ1-4; d_call: NA; v_call: TRBV6-6; clone_size: few; cdr3_nt: TGTGGTGCAGGAGGGGAAAAACTGTTTTTT; cdr3_aa: CGAGGEKLFF
j_call: TRBJ2-2; d_call: NA; v_call: TRBV7-9; clone_size: NA; cdr3_nt: TGTGCCAGCAGTCAGGGTATCGGGGAGCTGTTTTTT; cdr3_aa: CASSQGIGELFF
j_call: TRBJ1-3; d_call: TRBD1; v_call: TRBV7-6; clone_size: few; cdr3_nt: TGTGCCAGCGGAGACAGGGAAAACTCTGGAAACACCATATATTTT; cdr3_aa: CASGDRENSGNTIYF
j_call: TRBJ2-3; d_call: NA; v_call: TRBV5-1; clone_size: many; cdr3_nt: TGCGCCAGCAGTTCTACGGGACACCCCACAGATACGCAGTATTTT; cdr3_aa: CASSSTGHPTDTQYF
j_call: TRBJ1-6; d_call: NA; v_call: TRBV6-1; clone_size: NA; cdr3_nt: TGTGCCAGCAGTCGCGACCAACAGGTTTACTCCTATAATTCACCCCTCCACTTT; cdr3_aa: CASSRDQQVYSYNSPLHF
j_call: TRBJ2-1; d_call: NA; v_call: TRBV6-2/TRBV6-3; clone_size: few; cdr3_nt: TGTGCCAGCAGGACCTGGGATTCTACCTTAAGGGGTGAGCAGTTCTTC; cdr3_aa: CASRTWDSTLRGEQFF
j_call: TRBJ1-5; d_call: NA; v_call: TRBV4-1; clone_size: few; cdr3_nt: TGCGCCAGCAGCCAAGGGAGGGCCCAGCCCCAGCATTTT; cdr3_aa: CASSQGRAQPQHF